This passage covers 11 T cell receptor beta chains from one sample sequenced in a study of T cell responses to AZD1222 COVID-19 vaccine. Assay used: immunoSEQ multiplex PCR; TCRdb lists only in-frame clones, some missing. Of roughly 150,000 clones in the sample, roughly 88% were seen once. The sample consisted of peripheral blood, taken on day 0 of MenACWY control vaccination. The receptors were gathered from an adult in good health.

The chain uses TRBV30 and TRBJ1-6; D gene ambiguous. CDR1 is GTSNPN and CDR2 is SVGIG in the germline V gene (reference sequence). The CDR3 is 16 amino acids. V lost 2 bases to trimming and J lost 1 base, with 12 bases between them. The CDR3 DNA reads as TGTGCCTGGAGTCTACCTTGGGCGTCCTATAATTCACCCCTCCACTTT. Protein: CAWSLPWASYNSPLHF.

V gene TRBV5-1 combines with J gene TRBJ2-5; D is possibly TRBD1 (6 bases). The V gene's germline CDR1 is SGHRS and CDR2 YFSETQ. V shed 6 bases and J shed 5 bases, with 14 bases lying between them. The CDR3 covers 13 residues. The CDR3 nucleotides are TGCGCCAGCATGGCGACAGGTTCTGAGACCCAGTACTTC. Residues: CASMATGSETQYF.

This rearrangement joins TRBV9 to TRBJ2-7; TRBD1 matches 8 bases. V shed 4 bases and J 2 bases; nucleotides not matched to a gene: 8. Germline V gene sequence: CDR1 SGDLS, CDR2 YYNGEE. The CDR3 contains 15 residues. DNA for the CDR3: TGTGCCAGCAGCCCTCAGGGGGCCCAAACCTACGAGCAGTACTTC. Translated: CASSPQGAQTYEQYF. Looking up the rest from reference TRBV9 and TRBJ2-7 gives the full variable domain: DSGVTQTPKHLITATGQRVTLRCSPRSGDLSVYWYQQSLDQGLQFLIQYYNGEERAKGNILERFSAQQFPDLHSELNLSSLELGDSALYFCASSPQGAQTYEQYFGPGTRLTVT.

The DNA of the CDR3 is TGTGCCAGCAGCCAATCCCAGGGACAGGGAGGGCAGACCCAGTACTTC. It translates to CASSQSQGQGGQTQYF. The V call is TRBV4-2, the J call TRBJ2-5; TRBD1 aligns across 9 bases. The germline V gene encodes CDR1 LGHNA and CDR2 YNFKEQ. The CDR3 sequence is 16 residues long. J gave up 6 bases and V 2 bases, and 10 bases lay outside the gene matches.

The chain combines TRBV5-1 with TRBJ1-2; 9 bases line up with TRBD1. Trimming removed 5 bases from V and 4 bases from J; junction bases left unmatched: 9. Germline V gene sequence: CDR1 SGHRS, CDR2 YFSETQ. This CDR3 spans 15 amino acids. CDR3 sequence: CASSEGTGPFYGYTF. The CDR3 DNA sequence: TGCGCCAGCAGTGAGGGGACAGGGCCCTTCTATGGCTACACCTTC. The full variable domain, rest sourced from reference TRBV5-1 and TRBJ1-2, is KAGVTQTPRYLIKTRGQQVTLSCSPISGHRSVSWYQQTPGQGLQFLFEYFSETQRNKGNFPGRFSGRQFSNSRSEMNVSTLELGDSALYLCASSEGTGPFYGYTFGSGTRLTVV.

The chain links TRBV28 to TRBJ1-5, with D uncertain. This CDR3 is 11 amino acids long. Germline CDR1 reads MDHEN; CDR2 reads SYDVKM. V was pared by 5 bases and J by 5 bases, with 4 bases between. The CDR3 is CASSIHQPQHF. CDR3 bases: TGTGCCAGCAGTATCCATCAGCCCCAGCATTTT.

This clone was seen only a few times. The rearrangement joins TRBV18 to TRBJ1-1; D is perhaps TRBD1 (6 bases). The V end was cut by 6 bases, the J end by 1 base, with 9 bases between. The germline gives CDR1 KGHSH, CDR2 LQKENI. CDR3 length equals 13 residues. DNA for the CDR3: TGTGCCAGCTCCCTGGACAGGAACACTGAAGCTTTCTTT. It yields the protein CASSLDRNTEAFF.

The V and J genes are TRBV5-1 and TRBJ2-5, with D possibly being TRBD1 (6 bases). CDR1 and CDR2 (germline): SGHRS, YFSETQ. The germline V and J ends were trimmed by 4 bases and 3 bases, with 16 bases remaining between them. This CDR3 contains 15 residues. The CDR3 nucleotides read TGCGCCAGCAGCCTACAGGGTACTCTCAAAGAGACCCAGTACTTC. Translation: CASSLQGTLKETQYF.

V is TRBV6-6 and J is TRBJ2-7; D is ambiguous. The germline V and J ends were trimmed by 11 bases and 5 bases, with 13 bases remaining between them. CDR1 is MNHNY and CDR2 is SVGAGI in the germline V gene (reference sequence). CDR3 length: 11 residues. The CDR3 nucleotides are TGTGCCGCCCGGAAGGCCAACGAGCAGTACTTC. Its translation is CAARKANEQYF.

This chain joins TRBV30 and TRBJ1-1, with a possible D match to TRBD1 (5 bases). V lost 2 bases and J lost 5, with 15 bases in between. The V gene's germline CDR1 is GTSNPN and CDR2 SVGIG (reference sequence). The CDR3 has 14 residues. The CDR3 here is CAWSRSTVGTEAFF. The DNA for the CDR3 is TGTGCCTGGAGTCGATCGACAGTCGGGACTGAAGCTTTCTTT.

The chain has TRBV30 and TRBJ2-7, with D tentatively TRBD2 (6 bases). The V gene lost 3 bases and the J gene lost 4 bases, with 16 bases spanning the gap. Germline V lookup: CDR1 GTSNPN, CDR2 SVGIG (reference sequence). The CDR3 runs 14 residues. The CDR3 bases are TGTGCCTGGAGGGATCCGGCCGGGGGTTACGAGCAGTACTTC. Translating it yields CAWRDPAGGYEQYF.